This T cell receptor (beta chain) came from a study of T cells in Graves' hyperthyroidism and ophthalmopathy. As for the study in general: Sampling of peripheral blood happened at initial diagnosis, prior to any treatment.

This CDR3 has 14 amino acids. Germline assignment: CDR1 MDHEN and CDR2 SYDVKM. J gave up 0 bases and V 6 bases, and 4 bases lay outside the gene matches. Overall study findings and caveats: Within blood appeared most thyroid clonotypes that had expanded above 0.001.

What was amplified from RNA transcripts were TCR beta CDR3 regions. In the first-round RT-PCR of the TCR CDR3, the HTBI primer set was used. TCRdb reanalysed the multiplex PCR reads using MiXCR and keeps one entry per CDR3 protein. The sample consists of about 250,000 distinct CDR3 sequences, 13% to 15% of them appearing once. Hyperthyroidism was newly diagnosed in patients aged 18 to 65 (duration under 2 months). This clonotype was recorded many times. As yet, its antigen is unknown. The sequenced material came from blood. The sequence came from a woman in her 50s with Graves' hyperthyroidism that later progressed to Graves' ophthalmopathy. The rearrangement uses TRBV28 and TRBJ2-5; 7 bases map to TRBD1. CDR3 sequence: CASSFGTDQETQYF. In nucleotides, the CDR3 is TGTGCCAGCAGCTTCGGGACAGACCAAGAGACCCAGTACTTC.